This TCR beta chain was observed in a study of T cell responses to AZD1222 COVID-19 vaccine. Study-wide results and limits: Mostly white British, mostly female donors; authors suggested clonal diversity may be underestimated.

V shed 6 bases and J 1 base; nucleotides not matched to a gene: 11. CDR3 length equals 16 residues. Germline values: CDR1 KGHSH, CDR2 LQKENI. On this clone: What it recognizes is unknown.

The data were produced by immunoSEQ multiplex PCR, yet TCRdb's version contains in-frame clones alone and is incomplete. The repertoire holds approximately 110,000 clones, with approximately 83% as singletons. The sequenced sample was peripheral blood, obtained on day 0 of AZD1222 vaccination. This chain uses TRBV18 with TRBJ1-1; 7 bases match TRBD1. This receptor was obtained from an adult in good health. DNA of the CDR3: TGTGCCAGCTCGACCGACAGGGAGCTGAGGAACACTGAAGCTTTCTTT. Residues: CASSTDRELRNTEAFF.